This TCR beta chain was captured by sequencing in a study of T-cell reconstitution after alpha-beta-depleted transplantation in children. This clonotype was counted a single time. A TCRbeta library incorporating unique molecular identifiers was prepared. TCRdb independently ran MiXCR on the PCR reads; one entry per CDR3 protein. The data show about a million distinct CDR3 sequences, roughly 29% seen once. The CDR3 covers 15 residues. Germline CDR1 SGHRS, CDR2 YFSETQ. V lost 7 bases and J 4 bases, leaving 18 bases between the germline ends. The V and J genes are TRBV5-1 and TRBJ2-1; weak D call: TRBD1 (5 bases). The specimen comprised PBMCs, mostly from graft donor cells, sampled 360 days after TCRalphabeta/CD19-depleted stem cell transplant. This sequence was found in a boy under two years old who had a stem cell transplant for SCID, so the T cells may come from the graft donor. In nucleotides, the CDR3 is TGCGCCAGCTTTCCCCCAGGGTCGAAATACAATGAGCAGTTCTTC. Translating it yields CASFPPGSKYNEQFF.